The next 6 T cell receptor beta chains were all read from a single sample in a study of cytomegalovirus exposure and HLA in healthy donors. In the PCR, 60 Vbeta and 13 Jbeta primers were used. Profiling relied on immunoSEQ multiplex PCR, and the TCRdb table lists in-frame clones only, not all of them. Here the sample spans 90,000 or so clones, 70% to 85% being singletons. Material for sequencing was PBMCs. The receptors were sampled from a man aged 50-60 years in good health and CMV-seronegative.

CDR3 loop: CASNKASGSYEQYF. CDR3 nucleotide sequence: TGTGCCAGCAACAAGGCATCGGGCTCCTACGAGCAGTACTTC. The chain combines TRBV28 with TRBJ2-7; D call uncertain. V was clipped by 7 bases and J by 0 bases, with 13 bases between them. Germline CDR1 reads MDHEN; CDR2 reads SYDVKM. The CDR3 covers 14 residues.

The rearrangement links TRBV7-9 to TRBJ2-7, with D possibly matching TRBD2 (7 bases). This CDR3 is built from 14 residues. Trimming stripped 7 bases from V and 6 bases from J, with 19 bases between. The germline V gene has CDR1 SEHNR and CDR2 FQNEAQ (reference sequence). CDR3 in amino acids: CASTWGGEGSEQYF. Here the CDR3 DNA reads TGTGCCAGCACCTGGGGGGGCGAGGGTAGCGAGCAGTACTTC.

The chain has TRBV28 and TRBJ2-7; TRBD2 is a possible D gene (6 bases). This CDR3 is 15 amino acids long. Germline assignment: CDR1 MDHEN and CDR2 SYDVKM. V lost 3 bases to trimming and J lost 6 bases, with 18 bases between them. CDR3 region: CASSFRRGALREQYF. In nucleotides, the CDR3 is TGTGCCAGCAGTTTCCGGCGCGGGGCCCTCCGCGAGCAGTACTTC.

The rearrangement joins TRBV14 to TRBJ2-1; 9 bases agree with TRBD1. Trimming cost V 0 bases and J 9 bases; bases outside gene matches: 9. The CDR3 totals 16 residues. Germline V CDR1 and CDR2: SGHDN, FVKESK. CDR3 region: CASSQDQGTGLIEQFF. In DNA form, the CDR3 reads TGTGCCAGCAGCCAAGATCAAGGGACAGGGTTAATTGAGCAGTTCTTC.

This clone appeared a few times. The V call is TRBV5-1, the J call TRBJ2-3; no clear D. The V and J ends lost 6 bases and 2 bases respectively, with 10 bases between them. Germline CDR1 is SGHRS and CDR2 is YFSETQ. CDR3 length equals 13 residues. The CDR3, as DNA: TGCGCCAGCACACAGTCCTCCACAGATACGCAGTATTTT. This encodes CASTQSSTDTQYF.

The table lists this clone with many counts. The chain carries TRBV6-6 and TRBJ2-1; possible D gene TRBD1, 5 bases. The CDR3 contains 13 residues. Per the germline V gene, CDR1 is MNHNY and CDR2 is SVGAGI (reference sequence). Between the trimmed V and J ends, which lost 0 bases and 12 bases, there was a span of 12 bases. CDR3 region: CASSYSSADRQFF. The CDR3 DNA sequence: TGTGCCAGCAGTTACTCTTCCGCCGACAGGCAGTTCTTC.